The 18 T cell receptor beta chains in this list originate from one sample, sequenced in a study of cytomegalovirus exposure and HLA in healthy donors (dated by TCRdb to 2016 to 2017). Receptor amplification or capture employed the immunoSEQ multiplex PCR assay. For the multiplex PCR, a mixture combining 60 forward primers for TCR Vbeta segments and 13 reverse primers for TCR Jbeta segments was used. TCRdb holds this immuneACCESS table with in-frame rearrangements only. Some clones are missing; in checked studies, unresolved V genes explain under half, and the rest has no known cause. The sample table shows around 110,000 clones, and about 76% are seen once. The leading ten clones occupy roughly 6% of the sample. The material sequenced was PBMCs. The receptors derive from a woman aged 50 to 60 in good health and CMV-seropositive.

This clone appeared a single time. The chain carries TRBV9 and TRBJ1-2; 9 bases match TRBD1. Per the germline V gene, CDR1 is SGDLS and CDR2 is YYNGEE. Trimming removed 2 bases from V and 8 bases from J; junction bases left unmatched: 4. The CDR3 is 13 residues long. This CDR3 reads CASSVGTGFGYTF. In nucleotides, the CDR3 is TGTGCCAGCAGCGTCGGGACAGGGTTCGGCTACACCTTC.

The chain recombines TRBV28 with TRBJ1-2; 8 nucleotides match TRBD1. With V trimmed by 8 bases and J by 4 bases, 12 bases remained unmatched. Germline assignment: CDR1 MDHEN and CDR2 SYDVKM. This CDR3 comprises 15 residues. The CDR3 protein is CASANGDRKGYGYTF. The CDR3 DNA is TGTGCCAGCGCCAACGGGGACAGGAAGGGCTATGGCTACACCTTC.

The J gene is TRBJ2-7, the V gene TRBV19, with D perhaps TRBD1 (6 bases). With 5 bases removed from V and 2 bases from J, the gap between germline ends came to 10 bases. The CDR3 spans 13 residues. Germline values: CDR1 LNHDA, CDR2 SQIVND (reference sequence). As DNA, the CDR3 is TGTGCCAGTAGTCAACAGGGTCCCTACGAGCAGTACTTC. Translation: CASSQQGPYEQYF.

The V and J genes are TRBV18 and TRBJ1-1, with D possibly TRBD1 on 5 matching bases. The germline V gene encodes CDR1 KGHSH and CDR2 LQKENI. This CDR3 is built from 14 residues. The germline V and J ends were trimmed by 3 bases and 2 bases, with 10 bases remaining between them. CDR3 amino acids: CASSPLDINTEAFF. In nucleotides, the CDR3 is TGTGCCAGCTCACCGCTGGACATAAACACTGAAGCTTTCTTT.

This clone was recorded at least ten times. The chain joins TRBV10-3 to TRBJ1-1, with 9 bases identical to TRBD1. This CDR3 spans 13 amino acids. Trimming took 6 bases from V and 1 from J; bases not matched to a gene: 0. CDR1 and CDR2 from the germline V gene are ENHRY and SYGVKD. The CDR3 loop is CAIRGQGNTEAFF. The CDR3 nucleotides read TGTGCCATCAGGGGACAGGGGAACACTGAAGCTTTCTTT.

J is TRBJ1-1 and V is TRBV7-9; 8 positions match TRBD1. V lost 5 bases, J lost 4 bases, and 6 bases stayed unmatched. The CDR3 spans 14 residues. Germline V gene sequence: CDR1 SEHNR, CDR2 FQNEAQ (reference sequence). CDR3 region: CASSPQGGGTEAFF. CDR3 DNA sequence: TGTGCCAGCAGCCCACAGGGGGGGGGCACTGAAGCTTTCTTT.

The V call is TRBV28, the J call TRBJ1-2; a possible D gene is TRBD1 (6 bases). This CDR3 has 14 amino acids. The V end lost 6 bases, the J end lost 4 bases, and 15 bases lay between the germline ends. CDR1 MDHEN and CDR2 SYDVKM come from the germline V gene. The CDR3 DNA sequence: TGTGCCAGCAGCTTCGGAACAGGGTCCTATGGCTACACCTTC. Residues: CASSFGTGSYGYTF.

The rearrangement uses TRBV30 and TRBJ1-2; maybe TRBD1 (5 bases). Trimming removed 1 base from V and 4 bases from J, with 16 bases in between. There are 15 residues in the CDR3. The germline V gene encodes CDR1 GTSNPN and CDR2 SVGIG (reference sequence). The CDR3 DNA reads as TGTGCCTGGAGTGGACAGATTAGTTCAACCTATGGCTACACCTTC. It codes for CAWSGQISSTYGYTF.

The chain is built from TRBV19 and TRBJ1-5, with TRBD1 as a possible D gene (5 bases). The CDR3 runs 17 residues. From germline, CDR1 is LNHDA and CDR2 SQIVND (reference sequence). Trimming stripped 0 bases from V and 0 bases from J, with 12 bases between. This CDR3 is CASSIDDSRYSNQPQHF. The DNA for the CDR3 is TGTGCCAGTAGTATAGATGACAGCCGTTATAGCAATCAGCCCCAGCATTTT.

V and J are TRBV9 and TRBJ2-3; D ambiguous. The CDR3 is 13 amino acids. Germline CDR1 reads SGDLS; CDR2 reads YYNGEE. Trimming left V 4 bases short and J 0 bases short, with 6 bases between. The CDR3 spells CASSPLSTDTQYF. The CDR3 DNA reads as TGTGCCAGCAGCCCTCTCAGCACAGATACGCAGTATTTT.

This clone has only a few counts. This sequence joins TRBV5-4 and TRBJ1-1; TRBD1 might be the D (5 bases). V lost 4 bases and J 4 bases, leaving 17 bases between the germline ends. Germline assignment: CDR1 SGHNT and CDR2 YYREEE (reference sequence). The CDR3 is 15 residues long. CDR3 amino acids: CASSAPGTGGTEAFF. The CDR3, as DNA: TGTGCCAGCAGCGCCCCAGGGACCGGGGGCACTGAAGCTTTCTTT.

The chain carries TRBV18 and TRBJ2-5, with 7 bases matching TRBD1. The V gene's germline CDR1 is KGHSH and CDR2 LQKENI. The CDR3 runs 15 residues. The V and J ends lost 4 bases and 2 bases, in that order; junction bases with no gene match: 7. The CDR3 reads CASSQYRGRQETQYF. The DNA of the CDR3 is TGTGCCAGCTCACAATACAGGGGACGGCAAGAGACCCAGTACTTC.

The J gene is TRBJ2-3, the V gene TRBV30; 10 nucleotides agree with TRBD2. Trimming removed 5 bases from V and 7 bases from J; junction bases left unmatched: 9. Germline V gene lookup returns CDR1 GTSNPN and CDR2 SVGIG (reference sequence). The CDR3 spans 14 residues. The CDR3 sequence: CAWGAGGRLNTQYF. For the CDR3, the DNA is TGTGCCTGGGGAGCGGGGGGGCGGTTAAATACGCAGTATTTT.

Regarding this clone: The CDR3 carries no conserved terminal phenylalanine or tryptophan, so it likely arises from a read error. It is unclear where the CDR3 begins or ends on the DNA, so no DNA is shown, and the CDR3 is as TCRdb lists it. The chain links TRBV9 to TRBJ2-7; TRBD1 was called by the table and not checked on the DNA. The CDR3 length is 12 residues, termini included. Germline CDR1 SGDLS, CDR2 YYNGEE. The CDR3 is CASSVDTGGSPL.

The V gene is TRBV27, the J gene TRBJ2-5, with 9 bases lining up with TRBD2. The CDR3 is made up of 15 amino acids. Looked up from germline, CDR1 is MNHEY and CDR2 is SMNVEV (reference sequence). The V segment lost 4 bases and the J segment 3 bases; nucleotides outside the gene matches: 6. CDR3 protein: CASSYFSGGKETQYF. For the CDR3, the DNA is TGTGCCAGCAGTTATTTTAGCGGGGGCAAAGAGACCCAGTACTTC.

The gene calls are TRBV6-5 and TRBJ2-1; TRBD2 is a possible D gene (5 bases). This CDR3 region has 13 residues. The germline CDR1 and CDR2 sequences are MNHEY and SVGAGI. V lost 5 bases, J lost 12 bases, and 17 bases lay in between. This CDR3 is CASSPLNTRGQFF. The CDR3 DNA follows: TGTGCCAGCAGTCCCCTAAATACCCGGGGGCAGTTCTTC.

The chain has TRBV19 and TRBJ1-2; D is possibly TRBD1 (6 bases). This CDR3 has 13 amino acids. The V end lost 3 bases, the J end lost 4 bases, and 9 bases lay between the germline ends. The germline CDR1 and CDR2 sequences are LNHDA and SQIVND (reference sequence). As DNA, the CDR3 is TGTGCCAGTAGTATCGGGACATTCTATGGCTACACCTTC. Translated: CASSIGTFYGYTF.

This clone showed up just once. The chain joins TRBV19 to TRBJ2-7; D is unclear. CDR1 is LNHDA, CDR2 SQIVND, per germline (reference sequence). V lost 4 bases and J lost 1, with 8 bases in between. The CDR3 is 13 amino acids. DNA of the CDR3: TGTGCCAGTAGTACGAGTTATTCCTACGAGCAGTACTTC. This sequence encodes CASSTSYSYEQYF.